This T cell receptor (beta chain) came from a study of CD8 T cells in ankylosing spondylitis. To note about this clonotype: As yet, its antigen is unknown.

Findings and caveats of the study: Ankylosing spondylitis blood seemed to carry a telltale TCR beta motif made of several highly homologous variants. Disease-linked clones, CD8+, were relatively rare in peripheral blood. Within matched ankylosing spondylitis synovial fluid, disease-linked clones were reportedly significantly enriched.

This CDR3 comprises 13 residues. Trimming removed 1 base from V and 8 bases from J, with 11 bases in between. Germline V lookup: CDR1 SEHNR, CDR2 FQNEAQ (reference sequence). Preparation of TCR beta libraries was done by quantitative 5'-RACE with molecular barcodes. TCRdb re-analysed the 5' RACE reads in MiXCR, keeping a single row per CDR3 protein. The profile shows a few hundred thousand distinct CDR3 sequences, approximately 20% of them singletons. The sequence came from a male donor with ankylosing spondylitis. Sequenced material: blood, either unsorted or a sorted T cell fraction (not recorded which). This chain uses TRBV7-9 with TRBJ1-1, with D perhaps TRBD1 (5 bases). The CDR3 spells CASSLGGAVEAFF. DNA for the CDR3: TGTGCCAGCAGCTTAGGTGGGGCGGTCGAAGCTTTCTTT.